The clone carrying this T cell receptor (beta chain) has a handful of counts. Authors' analysis steps: Amplified reference gene primers provided the basis for estimating nucleated cell counts. This table comes from immunoSEQ multiplex PCR, and its TCRdb copy is limited to in-frame clones, with some not included. V, J and clone size are taken as reported in that table, and D and trimming were inferred from the DNA itself. Here the sample spans 150,000 to 200,000 clones, around four fifths being singletons. These data are taken from a study of blood T cell repertoires in COVID-19. Study overall: COVID-19 samples collected from the United States, Italy and Spain covered acute and convalescent phases. The cDNA or gDNA used as material had been derived from T cells, B-cell-depleted T cells, or PBMCs.

Seattle patient enrollment occurred during active infection, with longitudinal follow-up thereafter. Trimming left V 1 base short and J 5 bases short, with 21 bases between. CDR3 length equals 17 residues. Germline V gene data show CDR1 as MDHEN and CDR2 as SYDVKM. This TCR derives from a woman in her 70s with COVID-19, enrolled during active disease. The V call is TRBV28, the J call TRBJ2-7; tentative D call: TRBD1 (6 bases). The sequenced material came from peripheral blood. The CDR3 reads CASSLFPIAGALNEQYF. The CDR3 DNA is TGTGCCAGCAGTTTATTCCCTATTGCAGGGGCCCTCAACGAGCAGTACTTC.